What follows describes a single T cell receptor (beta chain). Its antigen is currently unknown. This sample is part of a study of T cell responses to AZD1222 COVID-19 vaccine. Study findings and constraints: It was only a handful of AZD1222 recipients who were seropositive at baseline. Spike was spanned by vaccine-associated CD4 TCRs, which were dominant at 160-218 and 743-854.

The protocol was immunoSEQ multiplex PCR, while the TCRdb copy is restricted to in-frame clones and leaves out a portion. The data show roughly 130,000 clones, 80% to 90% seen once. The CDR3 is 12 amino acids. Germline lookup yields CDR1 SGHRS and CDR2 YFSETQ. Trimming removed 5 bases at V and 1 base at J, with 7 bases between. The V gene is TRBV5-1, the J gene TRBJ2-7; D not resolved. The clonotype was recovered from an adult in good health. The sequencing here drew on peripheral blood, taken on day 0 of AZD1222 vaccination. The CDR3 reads CASRISSYEQYF. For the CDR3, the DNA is TGCGCCAGCAGGATATCGTCCTACGAGCAGTACTTC.